The rows below give T cell receptor beta chains drawn from one sample of a study of blood T cell repertoires in COVID-19. The method was immunoSEQ multiplex PCR; TCRdb's version includes in-frame clones alone and lacks a portion of them. The repertoire has about 400,000 clones, 80% to 90% of them found once; the top ten carry 4% to 4.5%. Sequenced sample: peripheral blood. The receptor source for this set is a woman in her twenties or thirties with acute or convalescent COVID-19. Each CDR3 is given with its conserved first and last residue. Each record gives: V gene, D gene, clone size, J gene, CDR3 protein, CDR3 DNA. D genes are given only for firm matches. Expanded clones are given a class, and other clones once, few, many or no size at all.

TRBV7-9	-	once	TRBJ1-1	CASSLKTPDTEAFF	TGTGCCAGCAGCTTGAAAACCCCAGACACTGAAGCTTTCTTT
TRBV2	TRBD1	-	TRBJ2-7	CASSAPGQGGEQYF	TGTGCCAGCAGTGCCCCGGGACAGGGTGGCGAGCAGTACTTC
TRBV7-3	-	-	TRBJ2-5	CASSLAGFGETQYF	TGTGCCAGCAGCTTAGCGGGTTTTGGAGAGACCCAGTACTTC
TRBV12-3/TRBV12-4	-	-	TRBJ2-1	CASSFELEQFF	TGTGCCAGCAGTTTTGAGCTTGAGCAGTTCTTC
TRBV28	TRBD1	-	TRBJ2-7	CASFSNRGSSSYEQYF	TGTGCCAGCTTTTCGAACAGGGGGTCGAGCTCCTACGAGCAGTACTTC
TRBV24-1	TRBD1	-	TRBJ2-5	CATSDFEKGQGAETQYF	TGTGCCACCAGTGATTTTGAAAAGGGACAGGGTGCAGAGACCCAGTACTTC
TRBV24-1	-	-	TRBJ2-3	CATPRGGGGIGTDTQYF	TGTGCCACCCCTAGGGGGGGCGGGGGTATCGGCACAGATACGCAGTATTTT
TRBV7-2	-	-	TRBJ1-6	CASSPGFHNSPLHF	TGTGCCAGCAGTCCCGGGTTCCATAATTCACCCCTCCACTTT
TRBV7-2	-	-	TRBJ1-6	CASSLSRGNSPLHF	TGTGCCAGCAGCTTGTCCAGGGGCAATTCACCCCTCCACTTT
TRBV6-6	-	many	TRBJ1-1	CASRRGTDEAFF	TGTGCCAGCAGGCGGGGAACGGATGAAGCTTTCTTT
TRBV27	TRBD2	-	TRBJ2-5	CASSLVGGVVKETQYF	TGTGCCAGCAGTTTGGTGGGGGGGGTGGTAAAAGAGACCCAGTACTTC
TRBV28	-	-	TRBJ2-5	CASSVLSETQYF	TGTGCCAGCAGCGTCCTATCGGAGACCCAGTACTTC
TRBV6-6	-	-	TRBJ1-1	CASSYGGETEAFF	TGTGCCAGCAGTTACGGGGGGGAGACTGAAGCTTTCTTT
TRBV20-1	-	-	TRBJ1-1	CSARRAAEAFF	TGCAGTGCTCGGCGGGCGGCTGAAGCTTTCTTT
TRBV6-6	TRBD1	-	TRBJ1-5	CASSPRLGQGASNQPQHF	TGTGCCAGCAGTCCCCGACTGGGACAGGGGGCTAGCAATCAGCCCCAGCATTTT
TRBV7-3	TRBD1	-	TRBJ2-6	CASSGTVSGANVLTF	TGTGCCAGCAGCGGGACAGTCTCTGGGGCCAACGTCCTGACTTTC
TRBV28	TRBD1	-	TRBJ1-6	CASSFWAGQVISSYNSPLHF	TGTGCCAGCAGTTTCTGGGCGGGACAGGTTATTAGCTCCTATAATTCACCCCTCCACTTT
TRBV3-1/TRBV3-2	-	-	TRBJ1-2	CASSQPGDLSYGYTF	TGTGCCAGCAGCCAACCAGGGGATTTAAGCTATGGCTACACCTTC
TRBV12-3/TRBV12-4	-	-	TRBJ1-2	CASSPGRDGYTF	TGTGCCAGCAGCCCCGGGCGGGATGGCTACACCTTC
TRBV20-1	TRBD2	-	TRBJ2-2	CSAGGGEGTGELFF	TGCAGTGCTGGTGGGGGGGAAGGTACCGGGGAGCTGTTTTTT
TRBV15	-	-	TRBJ1-1	CATSTMTGNTEAFF	TGTGCCACCAGTACGATGACAGGGAACACTGAAGCTTTCTTT
TRBV5-6	-	-	TRBJ1-1	CASSLGQAWEAFF	TGTGCCAGCAGCTTGGGGCAGGCGTGGGAAGCTTTCTTT
TRBV24-1	TRBD1	-	TRBJ2-7	CATSDRTGSEQYF	TGTGCCACCAGTGATAGGACAGGGAGCGAGCAGTACTTC
TRBV10-1	TRBD1	-	TRBJ2-3	CASSEIPGQGAGDTQYF	TGCGCCAGCAGTGAGATCCCAGGGCAGGGGGCTGGAGATACGCAGTATTTT
TRBV7-8	TRBD1	once	TRBJ2-1	CASSYWDRGNEQFF	TGTGCCAGCAGCTACTGGGACAGGGGCAATGAGCAGTTCTTC
TRBV27	TRBD1	-	TRBJ1-4	CASSSKTGVEKLFF	TGTGCCAGCAGTTCGAAGACAGGGGTTGAAAAACTGTTTTTT
TRBV5-1	-	-	TRBJ2-3	CASSLATIFTDTQYF	TGCGCCAGCAGCTTGGCGACTATATTCACAGATACGCAGTATTTT
TRBV27	-	-	TRBJ1-4	CASRWGGLTNEKLFF	TGTGCCAGCAGATGGGGGGGGCTGACTAATGAAAAACTGTTTTTT
TRBV11-2	TRBD1	-	TRBJ2-3	CASSLDRADTQYF	TGTGCCAGCAGCCTAGACAGGGCGGATACGCAGTATTTT
TRBV28	TRBD2	-	TRBJ2-2	CASSPPRERGQGSAGELFF	TGTGCCAGCAGCCCCCCCCGGGAGCGGGGGCAAGGTTCCGCCGGGGAGCTGTTTTTT
TRBV6-2/TRBV6-3	-	-	TRBJ2-7	CASSGLRSSYEQYF	TGTGCCAGCAGTGGACTAAGGAGCTCCTACGAGCAGTACTTC
TRBV11-1	-	-	TRBJ2-7	CASSLERAYSYEQYF	TGTGCCAGCAGCTTAGAGCGGGCCTACTCCTACGAGCAGTACTTC
TRBV7-3	TRBD2	few	TRBJ2-2	CASSLGLAGTGELFF	TGTGCCAGCAGCTTAGGCCTAGCGGGGACCGGGGAGCTGTTTTTT
TRBV5-1	-	-	TRBJ2-7	CASSLAGTYEQYF	TGCGCCAGCAGCTTGGCGGGGACCTACGAGCAGTACTTC
TRBV15	-	once	TRBJ2-7	CATSRDWTIRYF	TGTGCCACCAGCAGAGATTGGACTATTCGGTACTTC
TRBV4-2	-	-	TRBJ2-6	CASSQIGPLLEGGANVLTF	TGTGCCAGCAGCCAAATCGGGCCGCTACTGGAGGGTGGGGCCAACGTCCTGACTTTC
TRBV21-1	-	-	TRBJ2-2	CASSPTTVPGLDGGELFF	TGTGCCAGCAGCCCAACGACAGTGCCCGGACTAGATGGCGGGGAGCTGTTTTTT
TRBV30	TRBD2	-	TRBJ2-5	CAWSVRLAGVETQYF	TGTGCCTGGAGTGTACGTCTAGCGGGGGTGGAGACCCAGTACTTC
TRBV27	TRBD1	-	TRBJ2-7	CASSRTGPPRQYF	TGTGCCAGCAGCCGGACAGGGCCCCCGAGACAGTACTTC
TRBV5-4	-	-	TRBJ1-1	CASTRLLNTEAFF	TGTGCCAGCACCCGACTTTTGAACACTGAAGCTTTCTTT
TRBV9	TRBD2	-	TRBJ2-5	CASSGGTTRETQYF	TGTGCCAGCAGCGGTGGGACTACCAGAGAGACCCAGTACTTC
TRBV5-1	-	-	TRBJ2-4	CASSFDSAGVVIQYF	TGCGCCAGCAGCTTCGACAGTGCTGGAGTAGTCATTCAGTACTTC
TRBV7-2	-	-	TRBJ2-5	CASSLAGGGWSETQYF	TGTGCCAGCAGCTTAGCGGGGGGAGGTTGGTCGGAGACCCAGTACTTC
TRBV20-1	-	-	TRBJ2-7	CSASVPGLPEQYF	TGCAGTGCTAGTGTACCAGGGCTCCCCGAGCAGTACTTC
TRBV2	-	-	TRBJ2-7	CASSDRGRLDEQYF	TGTGCCAGCAGTGACAGGGGCAGACTCGACGAGCAGTACTTC
TRBV27	-	-	TRBJ1-1	CASARLGGGNTEAFF	TGTGCCAGCGCCCGGCTTGGCGGGGGGAACACTGAAGCTTTCTTT
TRBV23-1	-	-	TRBJ1-6	CASSQELLPSNSPLHF	TGCGCCAGCAGTCAGGAGCTACTCCCCTCTAATTCACCCCTCCACTTT
TRBV5-4	TRBD1	-	TRBJ2-3	CASSSGTGYTDTQYF	TGTGCCAGCAGCTCCGGGACAGGATACACAGATACGCAGTATTTT
TRBV24-1	TRBD1	-	TRBJ2-3	CATSDTDRLRTDTQYF	TGTGCCACCAGTGATACGGACAGGCTTCGCACAGATACGCAGTATTTT
TRBV4-1	-	-	TRBJ1-4	CASTGRALSTNEKLFF	TGCGCCAGCACGGGCAGGGCTTTGTCAACTAATGAAAAACTGTTTTTT
TRBV7-9	-	few	TRBJ1-6	CASSSHLPLHF	TGTGCCAGCAGCTCACATCTACCCCTCCACTTT
TRBV6-2/TRBV6-3	TRBD1	-	TRBJ1-5	CASSYSIGDSGQPQHF	TGTGCCAGCAGTTACTCGATTGGGGACAGCGGCCAGCCCCAGCATTTT
TRBV28	-	-	TRBJ2-5	CASTGVGVQETQYF	TGTGCCAGCACGGGGGTAGGGGTCCAAGAGACCCAGTACTTC
TRBV7-9	-	-	TRBJ1-5	CASSLGSEQPQHF	TGTGCCAGCAGCTTAGGGAGTGAACAGCCCCAGCATTTT
TRBV28	-	-	TRBJ1-1	CASTTGHTEAFF	TGTGCCAGCACTACAGGGCACACTGAAGCTTTCTTT
TRBV2	-	-	TRBJ2-7	CASERDKTYEQYF	TGTGCCAGCGAAAGAGACAAAACCTACGAGCAGTACTTC
TRBV30	-	-	TRBJ2-3	CAWRDRGRPSTDTQYF	TGTGCCTGGAGAGACCGGGGAAGACCTAGCACAGATACGCAGTATTTT
TRBV29-1	-	-	TRBJ2-7	CSVEDSGYEQYF	TGCAGCGTTGAGGATAGCGGCTACGAGCAGTACTTC
TRBV9	TRBD2	-	TRBJ2-5	CASSVGSARLAGVFGETQYF	TGTGCCAGCAGCGTAGGATCGGCTCGACTAGCGGGTGTATTCGGAGAGACCCAGTACTTC